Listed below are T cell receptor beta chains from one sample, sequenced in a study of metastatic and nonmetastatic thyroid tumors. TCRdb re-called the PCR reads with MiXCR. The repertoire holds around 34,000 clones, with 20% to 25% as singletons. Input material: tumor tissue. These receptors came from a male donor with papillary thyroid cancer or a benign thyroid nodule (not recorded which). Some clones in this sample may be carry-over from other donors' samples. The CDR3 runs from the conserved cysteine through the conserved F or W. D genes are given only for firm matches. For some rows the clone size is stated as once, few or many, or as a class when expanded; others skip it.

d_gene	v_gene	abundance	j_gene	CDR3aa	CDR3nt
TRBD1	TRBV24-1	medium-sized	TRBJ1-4	CATSEGGQGTNEKLFF	TGTGCCACCAGTGAAGGGGGACAGGGAACTAATGAAAAACTGTTTTTT
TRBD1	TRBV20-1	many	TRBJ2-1	CSARRQGNEQFF	TGCAGTGCGAGACGACAGGGCAATGAGCAGTTCTTC
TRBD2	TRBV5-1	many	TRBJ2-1	CASSFNGRDNEQFF	TGCGCCAGCAGCTTTAACGGGAGGGACAATGAGCAGTTCTTC
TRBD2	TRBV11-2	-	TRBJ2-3	CASSLRIAGEIGTDTQYF	TGTGCCAGCAGCCTCAGAATAGCGGGAGAAATCGGCACAGATACGCAGTATTTT
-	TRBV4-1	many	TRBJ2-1	CASSQPGRFNNEQFF	TGCGCCAGCAGCCAACCGGGACGGTTTAACAATGAGCAGTTCTTC
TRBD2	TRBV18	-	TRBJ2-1	CASSRVSGASSYNEQFF	TGTGCCAGCTCACGGGTTAGCGGGGCCAGCTCCTACAATGAGCAGTTCTTC
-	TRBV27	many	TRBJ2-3	CASSRTPPVVAADTQYF	TGTGCCAGCAGCCGTACACCCCCGGTGGTAGCGGCGGATACGCAGTATTTT
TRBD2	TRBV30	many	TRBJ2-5	CAWSLTSGKETQYF	TGTGCCTGGAGCCTGACTAGCGGAAAAGAGACCCAGTACTTC
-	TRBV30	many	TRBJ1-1	CAWSGLQPNTEAFF	TGTGCCTGGAGTGGACTACAGCCGAACACTGAAGCTTTCTTT
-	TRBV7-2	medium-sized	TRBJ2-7	CASSLAVSYEQYF	TGTGCCAGCAGCTTAGCGGTCTCCTACGAGCAGTACTTC
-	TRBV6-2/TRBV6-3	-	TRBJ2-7	CASSHRQCRLEQYF	TGTGCCAGCAGCCACCGACAGTGTAGACTCGAGCAGTACTTC
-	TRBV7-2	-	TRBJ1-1	CASSSCRGGAFF	TGTGCCAGTAGCTCGTGCCGTGGTGGAGCTTTCTTT
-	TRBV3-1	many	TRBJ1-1	CASSQVPDREAFF	TGTGCCAGCAGCCAAGTTCCAGACAGAGAGGCTTTCTTT
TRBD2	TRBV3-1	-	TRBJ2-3	CASSQEGTSPKDTQYF	TGTGCCAGCAGCCAAGAAGGGACTAGCCCTAAGGATACGCAGTATTTT
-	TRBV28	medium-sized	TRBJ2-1	CASSYPGLQIQPEQFF	TGTGCCAGCAGTTATCCGGGACTCCAAATTCAGCCTGAGCAGTTCTTC
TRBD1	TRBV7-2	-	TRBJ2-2	CASSDRQGTGELFF	TGTGCCAGCAGCGATAGACAGGGGACCGGGGAGCTGTTTTTT
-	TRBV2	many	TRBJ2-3	CTSSALDGYAADTQYF	TGTACCAGCAGTGCTCTAGACGGGTACGCGGCAGATACGCAGTATTTT
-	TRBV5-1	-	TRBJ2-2	CASSLVASNTGELFF	TGCGCCAGCAGCTTGGTGGCGTCGAACACCGGGGAGCTGTTTTTT
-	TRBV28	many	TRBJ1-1	CASSLGGMNTEAFF	TGTGCCAGCAGTTTGGGGGGCATGAACACTGAAGCTTTCTTT
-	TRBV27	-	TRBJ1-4	CASRRNRAEKLFF	TGTGCCAGCAGGAGAAACAGGGCTGAAAAACTGTTTTTT
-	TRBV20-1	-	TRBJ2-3	CSASCVTDTQYF	TGCAGTGCTAGCTGCGTCACGGATACGCAGTATTTT
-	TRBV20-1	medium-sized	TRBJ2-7	CSAARTEQYF	TGCAGTGCTGCTAGGACCGAGCAGTACTTC
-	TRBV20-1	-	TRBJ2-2	CSARRDTNTGELFF	TGCAGTGCGCGACGGGACACTAACACCGGGGAGCTGTTTTTC
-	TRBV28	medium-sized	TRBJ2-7	CASRGEDYEQYF	TGTGCCAGCAGAGGGGAAGATTACGAGCAGTACTTC
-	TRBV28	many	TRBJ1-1	CASSFALNLEYTEAFF	TGTGCCAGCAGTTTTGCCCTCAATCTGGAGTACACTGAAGCTTTCTTT
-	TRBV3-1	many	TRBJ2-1	CASSRPGGSSYNEQFF	TGTGCCAGCAGCCGACCCGGCGGAAGCTCCTACAATGAGCAGTTCTTC
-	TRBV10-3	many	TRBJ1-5	CAISAGGAEPQHF	TGTGCCATCAGTGCGGGGGGCGCAGAGCCCCAGCATTTT
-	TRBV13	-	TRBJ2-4	CASATGAGRSLGNIQYF	TGTGCCAGCGCCACTGGGGCGGGGAGGTCCCTCGGAAACATTCAGTACTTC
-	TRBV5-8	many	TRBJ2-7	CASVSPLYF	TGTGCCAGCGTTTCGCCCTTGTACTTC
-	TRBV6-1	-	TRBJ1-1	CASSPVKLGSEAFF	TGTGCCAGCAGTCCCGTGAAGTTAGGATCTGAAGCCTTCTTT
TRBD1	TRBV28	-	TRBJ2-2	CSISLIGQGAAGELFF	TGTTCCATCAGTTTAATCGGACAGGGGGCCGCCGGGGAGCTGTTTTTT
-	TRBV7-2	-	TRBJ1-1	CSSSGRQMNTEALF	TGTTCCAGCAGCGGACGACAGATGAACACTGAAGCTCTCTTT
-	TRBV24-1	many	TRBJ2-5	CATSEIGPGRQETQYF	TGTGCCACCAGTGAGATTGGTCCGGGGAGACAAGAGACCCAGTACTTC
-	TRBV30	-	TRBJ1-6	CAWQGIDNSPLHF	TGTGCCTGGCAGGGTATCGATAATTCACCCCTCCACTTT
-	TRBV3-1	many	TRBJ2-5	CASSQWDKETQYF	TGTGCCAGCAGCCAATGGGACAAGGAGACCCAGTACTTC
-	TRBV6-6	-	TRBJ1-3	CASSYGEGGASGNTIYF	TGTGCCAGCAGTTACGGCGAGGGGGGCGCCTCTGGAAACACCATATATTTT
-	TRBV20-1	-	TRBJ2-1	CSARDPGQWANEQFF	TGCAGTGCTAGAGATCCTGGACAGTGGGCAAATGAGCAGTTCTTC
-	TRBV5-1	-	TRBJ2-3	CSSSFGASSTDTQYF	TGCTCCAGCAGCTTCGGCGCGTCAAGCACAGATACGCAGTATTTT
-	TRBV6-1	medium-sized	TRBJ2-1	CASIRGMGYNEQFF	TGTGCCAGCATCAGGGGAATGGGATACAATGAGCAGTTCTTC
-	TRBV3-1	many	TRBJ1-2	CASSKGAGVYGYTF	TGTGCCAGCAGCAAAGGCGCAGGGGTCTATGGCTACACCTTC
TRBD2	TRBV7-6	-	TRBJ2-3	CASSRSSGRVVDTQYF	TGTGCCAGCAGCCGGTCTAGCGGGAGGGTGGTAGATACGCAGTATTTT
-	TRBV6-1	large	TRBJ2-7	CASSGGYYEQYF	TGTGCCAGCAGTGGGGGATACTACGAGCAGTACTTC
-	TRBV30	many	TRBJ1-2	CAWAQANYGYTF	TGTGCCTGGGCTCAGGCAAACTATGGCTACACCTTC
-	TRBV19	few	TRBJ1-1	CASSMTGITRGTEAFF	TGTGCCAGTAGTATGACAGGTATAACTCGGGGGACTGAAGCTTTCTTT
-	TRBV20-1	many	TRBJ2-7	CSANTFTGRGLIHEQYF	TGCAGTGCCAACACTTTTACAGGGAGAGGGTTGATTCACGAGCAGTACTTC
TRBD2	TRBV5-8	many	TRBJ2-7	CASSLMDSGSEQYF	TGTGCCAGCAGCTTAATGGACAGCGGGAGCGAGCAGTACTTC
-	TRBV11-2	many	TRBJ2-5	CASSLVRSLETQYF	TGTGCCAGCAGCTTAGTGCGAAGTTTGGAGACCCAGTACTTC
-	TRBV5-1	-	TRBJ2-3	CASSLGSGMFDTQYF	TGCGCCAGCAGCTTGGGCAGCGGTATGTTTGATACGCAGTATTTT
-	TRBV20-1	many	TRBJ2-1	CSAREGRAGLLDEQFF	TGCAGTGCTAGAGAGGGCCGAGCAGGATTACTTGATGAGCAGTTCTTC
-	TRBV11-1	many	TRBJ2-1	CASRPASALSSYNEQFF	TGTGCCAGCAGACCTGCTAGCGCCCTAAGCTCCTACAATGAGCAGTTCTTC
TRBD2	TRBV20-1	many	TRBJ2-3	CSAHLAGGPDTQYF	TGCAGTGCCCATCTAGCGGGAGGCCCAGATACGCAGTATTTT
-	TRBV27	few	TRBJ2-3	CASTGQNSTDTQYF	TGTGCCAGCACGGGACAAAACAGCACAGATACGCAGTATTTT
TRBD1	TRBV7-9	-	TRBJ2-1	CASSLTGSGDEQFF	TGTGCCAGCAGCCTGACAGGGAGTGGGGATGAGCAGTTCTTC